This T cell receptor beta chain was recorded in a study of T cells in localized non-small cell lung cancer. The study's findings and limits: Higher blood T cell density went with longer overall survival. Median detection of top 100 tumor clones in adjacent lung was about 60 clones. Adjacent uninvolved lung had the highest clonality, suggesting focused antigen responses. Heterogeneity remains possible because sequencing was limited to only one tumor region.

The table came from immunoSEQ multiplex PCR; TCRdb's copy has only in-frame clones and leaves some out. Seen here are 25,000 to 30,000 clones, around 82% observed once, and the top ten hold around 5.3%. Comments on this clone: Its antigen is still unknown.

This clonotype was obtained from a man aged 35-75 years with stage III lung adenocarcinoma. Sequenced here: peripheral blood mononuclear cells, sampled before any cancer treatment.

Written as DNA, the CDR3 is TGTGCCAGCAGTCGGACAGGGCTATGGACTGAAGCTTTCTTT. It is translated as CASSRTGLWTEAFF. This rearrangement joins TRBV28 to TRBJ1-1; 8 bases agree with TRBD1. Germline V CDR1 and CDR2: MDHEN, SYDVKM. The CDR3 loop spans 14 amino acids. V shed 5 bases and J 5 bases; nucleotides not matched to a gene: 7.